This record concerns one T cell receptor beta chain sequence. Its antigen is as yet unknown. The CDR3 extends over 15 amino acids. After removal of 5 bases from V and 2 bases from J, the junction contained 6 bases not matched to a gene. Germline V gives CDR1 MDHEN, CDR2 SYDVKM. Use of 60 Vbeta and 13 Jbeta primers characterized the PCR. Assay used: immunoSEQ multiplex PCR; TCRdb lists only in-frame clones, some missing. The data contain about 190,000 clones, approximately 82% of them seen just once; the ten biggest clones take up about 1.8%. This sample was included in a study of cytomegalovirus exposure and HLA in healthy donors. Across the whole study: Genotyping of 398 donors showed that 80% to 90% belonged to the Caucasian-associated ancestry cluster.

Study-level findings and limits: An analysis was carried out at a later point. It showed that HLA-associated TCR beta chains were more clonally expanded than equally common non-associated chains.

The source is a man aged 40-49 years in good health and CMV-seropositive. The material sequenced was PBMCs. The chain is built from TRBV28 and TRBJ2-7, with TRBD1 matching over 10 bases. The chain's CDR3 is CASSPRTGGTYEQYF. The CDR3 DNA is TGTGCCAGCAGTCCGCGGACAGGGGGAACCTACGAGCAGTACTTC.